This TCR beta chain was retrieved from a study of OX40 agonist ivuxolimab in advanced cancers. Looking at the study overall: Prior therapy, whether anti-PD-1, anti-PD-L1 or anti-CTLA-4, was allowed, and about 40% had some.

Only in-frame clones appear in the TCRdb table, and some are missing; sequencing was by immunoSEQ multiplex PCR. The sample records about 71,000 clones, roughly 93% being singletons. Study-wide points: On average, CD8+ T cells had more expanded clones than CD4+.

Comment on this clone: Its specificity is unknown.

The CDR3 has 14 amino acids. Germline assignment: CDR1 MNHEY and CDR2 SMNVEV (reference sequence). Trimming removed 4 bases from V and 2 bases from J; junction bases left unmatched: 5. The J gene is TRBJ2-7, the V gene TRBV27, with TRBD1 identical over 7 bases. The input for sequencing was CD4+ or CD8+ T cells sorted from blood, taken in a trial of the OX40 agonist ivuxolimab. The sequence was collected from an adult with an advanced solid tumor such as melanoma, head and neck, liver or kidney cancer. The CDR3: CASSYLGTAYEQYF. The CDR3, as DNA: TGTGCCAGCAGTTACTTGGGGACAGCCTACGAGCAGTACTTC.